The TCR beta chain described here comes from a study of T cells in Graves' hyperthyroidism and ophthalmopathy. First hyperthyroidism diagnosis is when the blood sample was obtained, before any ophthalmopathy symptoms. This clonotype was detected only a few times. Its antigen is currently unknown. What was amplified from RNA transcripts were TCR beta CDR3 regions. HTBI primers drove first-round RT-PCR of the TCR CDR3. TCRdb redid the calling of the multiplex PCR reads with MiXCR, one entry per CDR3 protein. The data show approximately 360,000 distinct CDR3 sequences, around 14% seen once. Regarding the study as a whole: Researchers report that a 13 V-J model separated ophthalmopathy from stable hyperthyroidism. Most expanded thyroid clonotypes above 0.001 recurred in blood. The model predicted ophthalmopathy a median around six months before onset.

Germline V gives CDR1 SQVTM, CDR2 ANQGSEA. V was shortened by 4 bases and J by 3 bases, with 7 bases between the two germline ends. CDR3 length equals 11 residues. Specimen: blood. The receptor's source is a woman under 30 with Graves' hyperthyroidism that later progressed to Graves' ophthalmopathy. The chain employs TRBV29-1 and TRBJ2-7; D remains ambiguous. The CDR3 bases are TGCAGCGTTGTACACAACTACGAGCAGTACTTC. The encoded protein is CSVVHNYEQYF.